Listed below are T cell receptor beta chains from one sample, sequenced in a study of blood T cell repertoires in COVID-19. Profiled with immunoSEQ multiplex PCR; TCRdb holds only in-frame clones, not every one. This sample carries a few hundred thousand clones, 70% to 90% of them seen once, and the ten largest clones take about 12%. The material sequenced was peripheral blood. The receptors stem from a woman under 30 who had recovered from COVID-19. CDR3s include the opening cysteine and the closing phenylalanine or tryptophan. D genes are given only for firm matches. The size of a clone is reported for some rows only, either as once, few or many, or as a class for expanded clones.

d_call: NA
cdr3_length: 19
j_call: TRBJ1-2
v_call: TRBV12-5
clone_size: NA
cdr3_nt: TGTGCTAGTGGTTTGGTTCCAACTGACAGGCTTACTGCTAACTATGGCTACACCTTC
cdr3_aa: CASGLVPTDRLTANYGYTF

d_call: NA
cdr3_length: 15
j_call: TRBJ2-5
v_call: TRBV19
clone_size: NA
cdr3_nt: TGTGCCAGTAATACAGCGGCTGGAAGGAAAGAGACCCAGTACTTC
cdr3_aa: CASNTAAGRKETQYF

d_call: NA
cdr3_length: 18
j_call: TRBJ1-5
v_call: TRBV21-1
clone_size: NA
cdr3_nt: TGTGCCAGGGGGGGGCGGCAGACCGCTTTTTATAGCAATCAGCCCCAGCATTTT
cdr3_aa: CARGGRQTAFYSNQPQHF

d_call: TRBD2
cdr3_length: 17
j_call: TRBJ2-1
v_call: TRBV7-2
clone_size: NA
cdr3_nt: TGTGCCAGCAGCTCCCCGGGACTAGCGGGTATCATGTATGAGCAGTTCTTC
cdr3_aa: CASSSPGLAGIMYEQFF

d_call: TRBD2
cdr3_length: 17
j_call: TRBJ2-7
v_call: TRBV2
clone_size: NA
cdr3_nt: TGTGCCAGCAGTGAACAACTAGCGGGAGGGATATGGTACGAGCAGTACTTC
cdr3_aa: CASSEQLAGGIWYEQYF

d_call: NA
cdr3_length: 15
j_call: TRBJ2-1
v_call: TRBV19
clone_size: once
cdr3_nt: TGTGCCAGTAGTGCACAGGAAAACTCCTACAATGAGCAGTTCTTC
cdr3_aa: CASSAQENSYNEQFF

d_call: NA
cdr3_length: 11
j_call: TRBJ2-3
v_call: TRBV20-1
clone_size: NA
cdr3_nt: TGCAGTGCTGTCAGGGGAGATACGCAGTATTTT
cdr3_aa: CSAVRGDTQYF

d_call: NA
cdr3_length: 16
j_call: TRBJ1-4
v_call: TRBV6-2/TRBV6-3
clone_size: NA
cdr3_nt: TGTGCCAGCAGTTTCCGGGGGTCGGCAACTAATGAAAAACTGTTTTTT
cdr3_aa: CASSFRGSATNEKLFF

d_call: NA
cdr3_length: 16
j_call: TRBJ1-6
v_call: TRBV27
clone_size: few
cdr3_nt: TGTGCCAGCAGTCCCCCTCGACAGACATATAATTCACCCCTCCACTTT
cdr3_aa: CASSPPRQTYNSPLHF

d_call: NA
cdr3_length: 16
j_call: TRBJ2-5
v_call: TRBV7-4
clone_size: NA
cdr3_nt: TGTGCCAGCAGCTTAGTTCCCGCAGGGGTCCAAGAGACCCAGTACTTC
cdr3_aa: CASSLVPAGVQETQYF

d_call: NA
cdr3_length: 14
j_call: TRBJ2-2
v_call: TRBV7-2
clone_size: once
cdr3_nt: TGTGCCAGCAGCTTAGTCCGTAACACCGGGGAGCTGTTTTTT
cdr3_aa: CASSLVRNTGELFF

d_call: NA
cdr3_length: 15
j_call: TRBJ1-4
v_call: TRBV7-2
clone_size: NA
cdr3_nt: TGTGCCAGCAGCTTAGAGGGGGGACTAGGGGAAAAACTGTTTTTT
cdr3_aa: CASSLEGGLGEKLFF

d_call: TRBD2
cdr3_length: 17
j_call: TRBJ2-7
v_call: TRBV18
clone_size: NA
cdr3_nt: TGTGCCAGCTCACCAAGCAGGGTAGCGGGAGGGTACCACGAGCAGTACTTC
cdr3_aa: CASSPSRVAGGYHEQYF

d_call: TRBD1
cdr3_length: 15
j_call: TRBJ1-3
v_call: TRBV10-3
clone_size: NA
cdr3_nt: TGTGCCATCAGTGCACAGGGGGCTTTAGGAAACACCATATATTTT
cdr3_aa: CAISAQGALGNTIYF

d_call: TRBD1
cdr3_length: 18
j_call: TRBJ1-1
v_call: TRBV11-2
clone_size: NA
cdr3_nt: TGTGCCAGCAGCTTAGGGTGGGACAGGGTAACCATGAACACTGAAGCTTTCTTT
cdr3_aa: CASSLGWDRVTMNTEAFF

d_call: NA
cdr3_length: 14
j_call: TRBJ2-1
v_call: TRBV6-5
clone_size: NA
cdr3_nt: TGTGCCAGCACCGATGGAGGGCTCGGCAATGAGCAGTTCTTC
cdr3_aa: CASTDGGLGNEQFF

d_call: NA
cdr3_length: 14
j_call: TRBJ1-5
v_call: TRBV5-4
clone_size: NA
cdr3_nt: TGTGCCAGCAGCCCGGGGGGGACGAATCAGCCCCAGCATTTT
cdr3_aa: CASSPGGTNQPQHF

d_call: NA
cdr3_length: 15
j_call: TRBJ2-7
v_call: TRBV28
clone_size: NA
cdr3_nt: TGTGCCAGCAGCAGGGCAGGGTTTGGTGGGTACGAGCAGTACTTC
cdr3_aa: CASSRAGFGGYEQYF

d_call: TRBD2
cdr3_length: 14
j_call: TRBJ2-1
v_call: TRBV2
clone_size: NA
cdr3_nt: TGTGCCAGTGAGCTAGCGGCCCCCTACAATGAGCAGTTCTTC
cdr3_aa: CASELAAPYNEQFF

d_call: NA
cdr3_length: 14
j_call: TRBJ1-4
v_call: TRBV6-5
clone_size: NA
cdr3_nt: TGTGCCAGCACCCCAGGACGGGATAATGAAAAACTGTTTTTT
cdr3_aa: CASTPGRDNEKLFF

d_call: TRBD1
cdr3_length: 15
j_call: TRBJ2-1
v_call: TRBV11-2
clone_size: NA
cdr3_nt: TGTGCCAGCAGCTCCGGGACAGCGCTTTACAATGAGCAGTTCTTC
cdr3_aa: CASSSGTALYNEQFF

d_call: TRBD1
cdr3_length: 15
j_call: TRBJ1-4
v_call: TRBV5-5
clone_size: NA
cdr3_nt: TGTGCCAGCAGCTTGGGAGCCGCAGGGGGTGAAAAACTGTTTTTT
cdr3_aa: CASSLGAAGGEKLFF

d_call: NA
cdr3_length: 16
j_call: TRBJ2-1
v_call: TRBV11-2
clone_size: NA
cdr3_nt: TGTGCCAGCAGCTTAGTTATCGGGACTGGGGTGGATGAGCAGTTCTTC
cdr3_aa: CASSLVIGTGVDEQFF

d_call: NA
cdr3_length: 15
j_call: TRBJ2-1
v_call: TRBV19
clone_size: NA
cdr3_nt: TGTGCCAGTATTGCGGGACCCGCTGCCTACAATGAGCAGTTCTTC
cdr3_aa: CASIAGPAAYNEQFF

d_call: NA
cdr3_length: 15
j_call: TRBJ2-4
v_call: TRBV25-1
clone_size: NA
cdr3_nt: TGTGCCAGCAGTGGGCCAGGGGTAGCCAAAAACATTCAGTACTTC
cdr3_aa: CASSGPGVAKNIQYF

d_call: TRBD2
cdr3_length: 19
j_call: TRBJ2-2
v_call: TRBV11-3
clone_size: few
cdr3_nt: TGTGCCAGCAGCTTAGAGAGACTAGCGGGAGGGCCCGGGACCGGGGAGCTGTTTTTT
cdr3_aa: CASSLERLAGGPGTGELFF

d_call: NA
cdr3_length: 17
j_call: TRBJ2-6
v_call: TRBV4-2
clone_size: few
cdr3_nt: TGTGCCAGCAGCCTCACGGACAGTAACTCTGGGGCCAACGTCCTGACTTTC
cdr3_aa: CASSLTDSNSGANVLTF

d_call: TRBD2
cdr3_length: 14
j_call: TRBJ2-7
v_call: TRBV11-2
clone_size: NA
cdr3_nt: TGTGCCAGCAGCAAGACTAGCGTTCCCTACGAGCAGTACTTC
cdr3_aa: CASSKTSVPYEQYF

d_call: NA
cdr3_length: 14
j_call: TRBJ2-5
v_call: TRBV6-5
clone_size: NA
cdr3_nt: TGTGCCAGCACCCCAACGGCAGGACAAGAGACCCAGTACTTC
cdr3_aa: CASTPTAGQETQYF

d_call: TRBD1
cdr3_length: 18
j_call: TRBJ1-2
v_call: TRBV6-1
clone_size: NA
cdr3_nt: TGTGCCAGCACCGAAGCTCCGGGACAGGGCGACCCCCACTATGGCTACACCTTC
cdr3_aa: CASTEAPGQGDPHYGYTF

d_call: NA
cdr3_length: 17
j_call: TRBJ1-6
v_call: TRBV9
clone_size: NA
cdr3_nt: TGTGCCAGCAGCGTAGAGGTGTCGGACAGCGGTAATTCACCCCTCCACTTT
cdr3_aa: CASSVEVSDSGNSPLHF

d_call: NA
cdr3_length: 15
j_call: TRBJ1-4
v_call: TRBV7-9
clone_size: NA
cdr3_nt: TGTGCCAGCAGCTCTACTCTCACAACTAATGAAAAACTGTTTTTT
cdr3_aa: CASSSTLTTNEKLFF

d_call: TRBD1
cdr3_length: 16
j_call: TRBJ2-7
v_call: TRBV15
clone_size: NA
cdr3_nt: TGTGCCACCAGCAGCTTTAGACAGGGAATGAGGTACGAGCAGTACTTC
cdr3_aa: CATSSFRQGMRYEQYF

d_call: NA
cdr3_length: 15
j_call: TRBJ1-3
v_call: TRBV9
clone_size: NA
cdr3_nt: TGTGCCAGCAGCCTCGGACACGACTCTGGAAACACCATATATTTT
cdr3_aa: CASSLGHDSGNTIYF

d_call: TRBD1
cdr3_length: 15
j_call: TRBJ1-6
v_call: TRBV4-2
clone_size: NA
cdr3_nt: TGTGCCAGCAGCCAAGAGACAGGGTCAAATTCACCCCTCCACTTT
cdr3_aa: CASSQETGSNSPLHF

d_call: TRBD1
cdr3_length: 15
j_call: TRBJ1-4
v_call: TRBV3-1/TRBV3-2
clone_size: NA
cdr3_nt: TGTGCCAGCAGCCGGGACAGGGGAGCGGTTGAAAAACTGTTTTTT
cdr3_aa: CASSRDRGAVEKLFF

d_call: TRBD1
cdr3_length: 15
j_call: TRBJ1-5
v_call: TRBV10-3
clone_size: NA
cdr3_nt: TGTGCCATCAGCGGACAGGGGGCAGACAATCAGCCCCAGCATTTT
cdr3_aa: CAISGQGADNQPQHF

d_call: NA
cdr3_length: 13
j_call: TRBJ2-5
v_call: TRBV3-1/TRBV3-2
clone_size: NA
cdr3_nt: TGTGCCAGCAGCCGGACAACCCAAGAGACCCAGTACTTC
cdr3_aa: CASSRTTQETQYF

d_call: NA
cdr3_length: 15
j_call: TRBJ1-5
v_call: TRBV21-1
clone_size: NA
cdr3_nt: TGTGCCAGCAGCAAAGACGGTCTAAGCAATCAGCCCCAGCATTTT
cdr3_aa: CASSKDGLSNQPQHF

d_call: NA
cdr3_length: 14
j_call: TRBJ1-6
v_call: TRBV5-4
clone_size: NA
cdr3_nt: TGTGCCAGCAGCTTGGATCAGATAAATTCACCCCTCCACTTT
cdr3_aa: CASSLDQINSPLHF

d_call: TRBD2
cdr3_length: 15
j_call: TRBJ2-7
v_call: TRBV4-3
clone_size: once
cdr3_nt: TGCGCCAGCAGCCAAGGGACTAGCGGGCGGTACGAGCAGTACTTC
cdr3_aa: CASSQGTSGRYEQYF

d_call: TRBD2
cdr3_length: 17
j_call: TRBJ2-2
v_call: TRBV5-1
clone_size: once
cdr3_nt: TGCGCCAGCAGCCCCGCGAGCGGGAGGGCCTCGACCGGGGAGCTGTTTTTT
cdr3_aa: CASSPASGRASTGELFF

d_call: TRBD1
cdr3_length: 15
j_call: TRBJ2-1
v_call: TRBV19
clone_size: NA
cdr3_nt: TGTGCCAGTAGTGAACGGACAGGGGGGGTGGATGAGCAGTTCTTC
cdr3_aa: CASSERTGGVDEQFF

d_call: TRBD1
cdr3_length: 16
j_call: TRBJ1-6
v_call: TRBV11-2
clone_size: NA
cdr3_nt: TGTGCCAGCAGCTTAGTTACCGGGACAGCTAATTCACCCCTCCACTTT
cdr3_aa: CASSLVTGTANSPLHF

d_call: TRBD2
cdr3_length: 18
j_call: TRBJ2-3
v_call: TRBV6-2/TRBV6-3
clone_size: NA
cdr3_nt: TGTGCCAGCAGTCCGGGACTACCCCATCTCCCTAGCACAGATACGCAGTATTTT
cdr3_aa: CASSPGLPHLPSTDTQYF

d_call: NA
cdr3_length: 14
j_call: TRBJ2-7
v_call: TRBV5-6
clone_size: NA
cdr3_nt: TGTGCCAGCAGCTTGGGCGGGCAGGTGGACGAGCAGTACTTC
cdr3_aa: CASSLGGQVDEQYF

d_call: NA
cdr3_length: 16
j_call: TRBJ1-6
v_call: TRBV27
clone_size: NA
cdr3_nt: TGTGCCAGCAGTCCTACCTCGAGCTCCTATAATTCACCCCTCCACTTT
cdr3_aa: CASSPTSSSYNSPLHF

d_call: NA
cdr3_length: 13
j_call: TRBJ2-1
v_call: TRBV5-4
clone_size: NA
cdr3_nt: TGTGCCAGCAGCTTGAGGGGGGGGAATGAGCAGTTCTTC
cdr3_aa: CASSLRGGNEQFF

d_call: NA
cdr3_length: 15
j_call: TRBJ2-4
v_call: TRBV7-2
clone_size: NA
cdr3_nt: TGTGCCAGCAGCTTTATTTGGACTACCCAAAACATTCAGTACTTC
cdr3_aa: CASSFIWTTQNIQYF

d_call: NA
cdr3_length: 16
j_call: TRBJ1-6
v_call: TRBV6-5
clone_size: NA
cdr3_nt: TGTGCCAGCAGTTTCAGCCCCAGGGGTGAAGGGAGTCCCCTCCACTTT
cdr3_aa: CASSFSPRGEGSPLHF

d_call: NA
cdr3_length: 15
j_call: TRBJ2-2
v_call: TRBV7-2
clone_size: NA
cdr3_nt: TGTGCCAGCAGCTTGTTAGTTAGCTCGGCCGGGGAGCTGTTTTTT
cdr3_aa: CASSLLVSSAGELFF

d_call: TRBD1
cdr3_length: 13
j_call: TRBJ2-7
v_call: TRBV29-1
clone_size: many
cdr3_nt: TGCAGCGTTGGGGGGACAGGGCCCTACGAGCAGTACTTC
cdr3_aa: CSVGGTGPYEQYF

d_call: NA
cdr3_length: 14
j_call: TRBJ2-5
v_call: TRBV30
clone_size: NA
cdr3_nt: TGTGCCTGGAGCCGCCGGGGGAATCGAGAGACCCAGTACTTC
cdr3_aa: CAWSRRGNRETQYF

d_call: TRBD2
cdr3_length: 14
j_call: TRBJ2-1
v_call: TRBV6-4
clone_size: NA
cdr3_nt: TGTGCCAGCAGTGACATCGGGGGGGCGAATGAGCAGTTCTTC
cdr3_aa: CASSDIGGANEQFF

d_call: TRBD2
cdr3_length: 15
j_call: TRBJ2-7
v_call: TRBV29-1
clone_size: NA
cdr3_nt: TGCAGCGTTGAATCGGGGGAGGGCCTGGGGTACGAGCAGTACTTC
cdr3_aa: CSVESGEGLGYEQYF

d_call: TRBD1
cdr3_length: 14
j_call: TRBJ2-7
v_call: TRBV25-1
clone_size: NA
cdr3_nt: TGTGCCAGCAGTTCGACCCGGGACAGGGCGCAGCAGTACTTC
cdr3_aa: CASSSTRDRAQQYF

d_call: TRBD2
cdr3_length: 16
j_call: TRBJ2-5
v_call: TRBV30
clone_size: once
cdr3_nt: TGTGCCTGGAGCCCGGGACTAGCGGGAGTTCAAGAGACCCAGTACTTC
cdr3_aa: CAWSPGLAGVQETQYF

d_call: TRBD1
cdr3_length: 15
j_call: TRBJ2-3
v_call: TRBV30
clone_size: NA
cdr3_nt: TGTGCCTGGAGTGTTCTCGGACAGGGGAAAGATACGCAGTATTTT
cdr3_aa: CAWSVLGQGKDTQYF

d_call: NA
cdr3_length: 14
j_call: TRBJ1-1
v_call: TRBV5-1
clone_size: NA
cdr3_nt: TGCGCCAGCAGCTTAGTACGGGGGAACACTGAAGCTTTCTTT
cdr3_aa: CASSLVRGNTEAFF